This is a list of T cell receptor beta chains from one sample in a study of cytomegalovirus exposure and HLA in healthy donors. The protocol was immunoSEQ multiplex PCR, while the TCRdb copy is restricted to in-frame clones and leaves out a portion. The table has some 130,000 clones, 75% to 90% seen once. The sequenced material came from PBMCs. The receptors stem from a woman in her 40s in good health and CMV-seronegative. The CDR3 runs from the conserved cysteine through the conserved F or W. A D gene is named only where the DNA matches it firmly. Expanded clones are given a class, and other clones once, few, many or no size at all.

d_call	v_call	clone_size	j_call	cdr3_nt	cdr3_aa
TRBD1	TRBV4-3	NA	TRBJ2-7	TGCGCCAGCAGGCGGACAGGGGACCCCTACGAGCAGTACTTC	CASRRTGDPYEQYF
TRBD1	TRBV4-3	few	TRBJ1-1	TGCGCCAGCAGCCGCACCGGGACAGGGAGCCTGCACACTGAAGCTTTCTTT	CASSRTGTGSLHTEAFF
NA	TRBV7-8	few	TRBJ2-2	TGTGCCAGCAGCCACAGAGGGGGGGCGAACACCGGGGAGCTGTTTTTT	CASSHRGGANTGELFF
TRBD1	TRBV7-2	NA	TRBJ1-5	TGTGCCAGCAGCCTCCCGGGACAGCTCAATCAGCCCCAGCATTTT	CASSLPGQLNQPQHF
NA	TRBV10-3	NA	TRBJ1-2	TGTGCCATCAGCAGCGACAGGATTAAGGATGGCTACACCTTC	CAISSDRIKDGYTF
TRBD1	TRBV2	NA	TRBJ1-5	TGTGCCAGCAGTAGGGGGCAGAGAGGTCAGCCCCAGCATTTT	CASSRGQRGQPQHF
TRBD1	TRBV6-1	NA	TRBJ1-2	TGTGCCAGCAGTGAAGGACAGGGAGTCTATGGCTACACCTTC	CASSEGQGVYGYTF
NA	TRBV7-9	NA	TRBJ2-2	TGTGCCAGCAGCTTAGCGGGCACCTTAGGGGCAGGGGAGCTGTTTTTT	CASSLAGTLGAGELFF
NA	TRBV28	NA	TRBJ1-5	TGTGCCAGCAGTTCAATAAAACAGGGAAGAGATCTACTAAGGGGTAGTAATCAGCCCCAGCATTTT	CASSSIKQGRDLLRGSNQPQHF
NA	TRBV19	NA	TRBJ1-5	TGTGCCAGTAGTATAGAATGGCGTAACAGGCCTAGCGGTGCGAATCAGCCCCAGCATTTT	CASSIEWRNRPSGANQPQHF
TRBD1	TRBV11-2	NA	TRBJ2-7	TGTGCCAGCAGCTCTCGGGACAGGGGTGTGTGGGAGCAGTACTTC	CASSSRDRGVWEQYF
NA	TRBV14	once	TRBJ1-2	TGTGCCAGCCGAGGGGGACCTAACTATGGCTACACCTTC	CASRGGPNYGYTF
NA	TRBV19	NA	TRBJ1-5	TGTGCCAGTAGTATACCCCTCACTTTGGGCCAGCCCCAGCATTTT	CASSIPLTLGQPQHF
TRBD2	TRBV7-2	NA	TRBJ2-7	TGTGCCAGCAGCTTAGACCTGACTAGCCTAGGCGAGCAGTACTTC	CASSLDLTSLGEQYF
NA	TRBV5-4	NA	TRBJ1-2	TGTGCCAGCAGCTTGGAGGTGGGGAGCGACTATGGCTACACCTTC	CASSLEVGSDYGYTF
NA	TRBV19	NA	TRBJ2-2	TGTGCCAGTAGTATGCGGGCCAGGATCCTATCGGACACCGGGGAGCTGTTTTTT	CASSMRARILSDTGELFF
NA	TRBV7-9	NA	TRBJ2-5	TGTTCCAGCAGCTTAGGCGGAGAGACCCAGTACTTC	CSSSLGGETQYF
NA	TRBV7-2	NA	TRBJ1-2	TGTGCCAGCAGCTTAGCGGGGGCTGGTGGCTACACCTTC	CASSLAGAGGYTF
TRBD1	TRBV19	NA	TRBJ1-4	TGTGCCAGTAGTCCGATCCTTTCCGGGACAGGGGGTGAAAAACTGTTTTTT	CASSPILSGTGGEKLFF
NA	TRBV19	NA	TRBJ1-6	TGTGCCAGTAGTATAGAGACAGGAGCCAATTCACCCCTCCACTTT	CASSIETGANSPLHF
TRBD1	TRBV5-1	NA	TRBJ1-3	TGCGCCAGCAGCCTCCTGGACAGGGCCGCAGGAAACACCATATATTTT	CASSLLDRAAGNTIYF
TRBD2	TRBV29-1	NA	TRBJ2-1	TGCAGCGTTGGGGGACTAGCGGAGAATGAGCAGTTCTTC	CSVGGLAENEQFF
NA	TRBV4-1	NA	TRBJ2-5	TGCGCCAGCAGCTCCCCAGGGGGAGGAGAGACCCAGTACTTC	CASSSPGGGETQYF
NA	TRBV6-1	few	TRBJ1-2	TGTGCCAGCAGGGAGGGACCCACTTTCTCCTATGGCTACACCTTC	CASREGPTFSYGYTF
NA	TRBV10-3	few	TRBJ2-7	TGTGCCATCAGTGAGGCTCTGAGGGAGCAGTACTTC	CAISEALREQYF
TRBD1	TRBV19	NA	TRBJ1-2	TGTGCCAGTAGTATAGTCGTAGGGGGCTCCGGCTACACCTTC	CASSIVVGGSGYTF
NA	TRBV11-2	NA	TRBJ1-4	TGTGCCAGCGGGGTGGCGGGAAAACTGTTTTTT	CASGVAGKLFF
TRBD2	TRBV27	NA	TRBJ2-6	TGTGCCAGCAGTTTCATGTCAGGACTAGCGGAAATCTACTCTGGGGCCAACGTCCTGACTTTC	CASSFMSGLAEIYSGANVLTF
TRBD1	TRBV6-6	few	TRBJ1-6	TGTGCCAGCAGCTTGGGGGCAGGGGGCGGATCACCCCTCCACTTT	CASSLGAGGGSPLHF
NA	TRBV27	NA	TRBJ2-5	TGTGCCAGCAGTCCCCTGACAGGACACCAAGAGACCCAGTACTTC	CASSPLTGHQETQYF
TRBD1	TRBV6-1	NA	TRBJ2-1	TGTGCCAGCAGTGAAGGACAGGGCTTTGGTGAGCGGTTCTTC	CASSEGQGFGERFF
NA	TRBV29-1	few	TRBJ2-1	TGCAGCGTTGAAGAGGAGGAGAACTACAATGAGCAGTTCTTC	CSVEEEENYNEQFF
TRBD1	TRBV7-9	NA	TRBJ2-4	TGTGCCAGCAGCTTAGGCCCGGGACAGGGGGCGGCCAAAAACATTCAGTACTTC	CASSLGPGQGAAKNIQYF
TRBD2	TRBV15	NA	TRBJ2-5	TGTGCCACCAGCCCACGTCAGGGTTCCGGGGGGGAGACCCAGTACTTC	CATSPRQGSGGETQYF
TRBD1	TRBV16	few	TRBJ2-7	TGTGCCAGCAGCCAAAACTCCGGGACAGGACGGTACTTC	CASSQNSGTGRYF
TRBD2	TRBV4-1	NA	TRBJ2-1	TGCGCCAGCAGCCAAGATGGCGGGAGAGGGGATGAGCAGTTCTTC	CASSQDGGRGDEQFF
NA	TRBV12-5	NA	TRBJ2-3	TGTGCTAGTGGTCCCGAGAATACGCAGTATTTT	CASGPENTQYF